A single sample gave rise to the 13 T cell receptor beta chains below, sequenced in a study of blood T cell repertoires in COVID-19. Assay: immunoSEQ multiplex PCR; the TCRdb copy retains only in-frame clones and omits some. The table includes about 74,000 clones, 85% to 90% detected once. Specimen: peripheral blood. These receptors originate from a woman of 80 years or more with acute or convalescent COVID-19.

For the CDR3, the DNA is TGCAGTGCTAAGCAGGCCTACGAGCAGTACTTC. Its protein is CSAKQAYEQYF. This chain connects TRBV20-1 to TRBJ2-7, with unresolved D. With 4 bases removed from V and 2 bases from J, the gap between germline ends came to 6 bases. The CDR3 has 11 amino acids. Germline V gene sequence: CDR1 DFQATT, CDR2 SNEGSKA (reference sequence).

Concerning this clone itself: The same CDR3 can be traced to other DNA sequences in this sample. This chain connects TRBV3-1 (or the pseudogene TRBV3-2) to TRBJ1-4, with unresolved D. The CDR3 extends over 13 amino acids. The V gene's germline CDR1 is LGHDT and CDR2 YNNKEL (reference sequence). V lost 0 bases and J 5 bases, leaving 4 bases between the germline ends. The CDR3 loop reads CASSQDLNEKLFF. The CDR3 region has the DNA TGTGCCAGCAGCCAAGACCTAAATGAAAAACTGTTTTTT.

CDR3 protein: CASWGGQGLLGYTF. For the CDR3, the DNA is TGTGCCAGCTGGGGGGGACAGGGTCTGCTCGGCTACACCTTC. The V call is TRBV6-5, the J call TRBJ1-2; TRBD1 aligns across 9 bases. The V gene's germline CDR1 is MNHEY and CDR2 SVGAGI. The CDR3 spans 14 residues. The V gene end was trimmed by 8 bases and the J gene end by 8 bases; junction bases not matched to a gene: 12.

This chain uses TRBV19 with TRBJ2-1; D may be TRBD1 (5 bases). The germline V and J ends were trimmed by 6 bases and 3 bases, with 9 bases remaining between them. The CDR3 loop spans 13 amino acids. Germline V CDR1 and CDR2: LNHDA, SQIVND (reference sequence). CDR3 nucleotide sequence: TGTGCCAGTAGGAAACAGGACTACAATGAGCAGTTCTTC. Translation gives CASRKQDYNEQFF. The full variable domain, in which reference TRBV19 and TRBJ2-1 provide the parts outside the CDR3, is DGGITQSPKYLFRKEGQNVTLSCEQNLNHDAMYWYRQDPGQGLRLIYYSQIVNDFQKGDIAEGYSVSREKKESFPLTVTSAQKNPTAFYLCASRKQDYNEQFFGPGTRLTVL.

As to this clone: This sample includes further DNA sequences coding for the same CDR3. This sequence joins TRBV18 and TRBJ2-2; a weak D match, TRBD1 (6 bases). The V end lost 3 bases, the J end lost 2 bases, and 7 bases lay between the germline ends. The V gene's germline CDR1 is KGHSH and CDR2 LQKENI. The length of the CDR3 is 14 residues. The CDR3 sequence is CASSPDRNTGELFF. The CDR3, as DNA: TGTGCCAGCTCACCGGACAGAAACACCGGGGAGCTGTTTTTT.

J is TRBJ1-2 and V is TRBV5-1; 8 bases are a match to TRBD1. The length of the CDR3 is 15 residues. CDR1 and CDR2 from the germline V gene are SGHRS and YFSETQ. The V and J ends lost 4 bases and 8 bases, in that order; junction bases with no gene match: 13. The CDR3, as DNA: TGCGCCAGCAGCGAGAAACAGGGGGGTAGGCCGGGCTACACCTTC. This codes for CASSEKQGGRPGYTF.

CDR3: CASSPVVSSNQPQHF. CDR3 sequence (DNA): TGTGCCAGCTCACCAGTGGTTAGTAGCAATCAGCCCCAGCATTTT. The chain employs TRBV18 and TRBJ1-5; D is unclear. Germline CDR1 is KGHSH and CDR2 is LQKENI. This CDR3 is built from 15 residues. Trimming removed 2 bases from V and 0 bases from J, with 8 bases in between.

CDR3 DNA: TGCAGCGTTCGACCAGCGAATGGAGCAGATACGCAGTATTTT. Translated, it gives CSVRPANGADTQYF. The chain has TRBV29-1 and TRBJ2-3; no clear D gene. V lost 5 bases and J lost 4, with 16 bases in between. CDR3 length: 14 amino acids. Germline V CDR1 and CDR2: SQVTM, ANQGSEA.

The V call is TRBV9, the J call TRBJ2-5, with D possibly TRBD2 on 6 matching bases. V was shortened by 4 bases and J by 5 bases, with 18 bases between the two germline ends. The CDR3 consists of 15 residues. CDR1 SGDLS and CDR2 YYNGEE come from the germline V gene. CDR3 loop: CASSPLGGGEETQYF. The CDR3 DNA reads TGTGCCAGCAGCCCCCTCGGGGGAGGAGAGGAGACCCAGTACTTC.

CDR3 bases: TGCGCCAGCAGCCAAGATACGGGGGAAAAACTGTTTTTT. Translated: CASSQDTGEKLFF. This chain connects TRBV4-3 to TRBJ1-4; unclear D gene. This CDR3 is 13 amino acids long. V lost 0 bases and J 8 bases, leaving 7 bases between the germline ends. CDR1 and CDR2 from the germline V gene are LGHNA and YSLEER.

The rearrangement joins TRBV5-1 to TRBJ2-1, with 12 bases aligning to TRBD2. Germline loops: CDR1 SGHRS, CDR2 YFSETQ. With 4 bases clipped from V and 6 bases from J, the junction kept 11 bases outside the gene matches. The CDR3 covers 17 residues. The chain's CDR3 is CASSPGLAGPSGNEQFF. The CDR3 DNA reads TGCGCCAGCAGCCCCGGACTAGCGGGGCCATCAGGCAATGAGCAGTTCTTC.

The J gene is TRBJ2-3, the V gene TRBV5-1; no reliable D call. CDR3 length equals 14 residues. V dropped 0 bases and J dropped 0 bases, with 5 bases sitting between them. Germline V lookup: CDR1 SGHRS, CDR2 YFSETQ. The CDR3 reads CASSLGRSTDTQYF. The CDR3 DNA sequence: TGCGCCAGCAGCTTGGGGCGGAGCACAGATACGCAGTATTTT.

This clone was picked up one time. This chain joins TRBV11-1 and TRBJ2-1; TRBD2 aligns across 10 bases. This CDR3 has 16 amino acids. Germline CDR1 SGHAT, CDR2 FQDESV (reference sequence). Trimming removed 1 base from V and 10 bases from J; junction bases left unmatched: 10. CDR3: CASSLVASGGAREQFF. CDR3 DNA sequence: TGTGCCAGCAGCTTAGTGGCTAGCGGGGGTGCACGGGAGCAGTTCTTC.